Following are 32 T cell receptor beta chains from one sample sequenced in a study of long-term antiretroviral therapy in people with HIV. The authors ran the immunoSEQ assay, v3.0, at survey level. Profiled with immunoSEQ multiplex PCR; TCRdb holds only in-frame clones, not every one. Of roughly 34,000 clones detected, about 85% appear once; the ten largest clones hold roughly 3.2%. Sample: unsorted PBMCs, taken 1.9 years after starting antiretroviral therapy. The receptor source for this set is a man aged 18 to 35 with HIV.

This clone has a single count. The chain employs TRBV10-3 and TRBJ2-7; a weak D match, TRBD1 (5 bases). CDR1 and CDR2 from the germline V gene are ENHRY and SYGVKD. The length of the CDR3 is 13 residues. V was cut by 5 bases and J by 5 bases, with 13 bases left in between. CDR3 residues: CAISRRGLDEQYF. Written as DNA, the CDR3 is TGTGCCATCAGTCGAAGGGGTCTCGACGAGCAGTACTTC.

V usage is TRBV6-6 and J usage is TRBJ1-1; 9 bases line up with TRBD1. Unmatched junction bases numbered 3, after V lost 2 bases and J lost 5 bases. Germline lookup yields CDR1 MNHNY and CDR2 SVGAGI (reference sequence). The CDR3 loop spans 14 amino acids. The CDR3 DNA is TGTGCCAGCAGTTACGACAGGGGGGTTACTGAAGCTTTCTTT. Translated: CASSYDRGVTEAFF.

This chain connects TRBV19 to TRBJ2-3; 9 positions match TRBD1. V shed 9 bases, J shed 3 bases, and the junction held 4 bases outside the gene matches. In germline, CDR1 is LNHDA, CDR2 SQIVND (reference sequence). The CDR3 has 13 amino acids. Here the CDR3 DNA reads TGTGCCAGCACAGGGGGCTGGACAGATACGCAGTATTTT. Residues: CASTGGWTDTQYF.

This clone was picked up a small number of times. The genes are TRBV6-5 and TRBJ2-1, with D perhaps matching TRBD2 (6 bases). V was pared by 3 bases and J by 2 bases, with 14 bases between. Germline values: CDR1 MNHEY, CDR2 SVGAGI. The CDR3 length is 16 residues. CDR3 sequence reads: CASSYSPGGTYNEQFF. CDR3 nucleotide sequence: TGTGCCAGCAGTTATTCTCCCGGGGGTACCTACAATGAGCAGTTCTTC.

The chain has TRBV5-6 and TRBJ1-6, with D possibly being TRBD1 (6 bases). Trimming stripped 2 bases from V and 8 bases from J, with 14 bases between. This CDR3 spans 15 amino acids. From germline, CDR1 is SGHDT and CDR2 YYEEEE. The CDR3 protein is CASSFLGRGDSPLHF. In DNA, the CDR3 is TGTGCCAGCAGCTTCCTAGGCAGGGGTGATTCACCCCTCCACTTT.

The chain's CDR3 is CASSVTPNYGYTF. CDR3 DNA: TGTGCCAGCAGCGTGACACCTAACTATGGCTACACCTTC. The rearrangement uses TRBV6-1 and TRBJ1-2, with unresolved D. The CDR3 length is 13 residues. The germline gives CDR1 MNHNS, CDR2 SASEGT. V lost 6 bases and J 0 bases, leaving 8 bases between the germline ends.

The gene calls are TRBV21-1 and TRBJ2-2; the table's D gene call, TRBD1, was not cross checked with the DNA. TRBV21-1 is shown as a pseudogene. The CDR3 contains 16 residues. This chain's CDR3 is CASSFLRGTNTGELFF. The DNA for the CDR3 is TGTGCCAGCAGCTTCCTCAGGGGGACGAACACCGGGGAGCTGTTTTTT.

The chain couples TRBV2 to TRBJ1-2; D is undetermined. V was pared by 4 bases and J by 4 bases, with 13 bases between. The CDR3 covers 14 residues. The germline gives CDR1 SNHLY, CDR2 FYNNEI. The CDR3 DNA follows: TGTGCCAGCAGTGCCCCCGGTGCCGTCTATGGCTACACCTTC. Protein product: CASSAPGAVYGYTF.

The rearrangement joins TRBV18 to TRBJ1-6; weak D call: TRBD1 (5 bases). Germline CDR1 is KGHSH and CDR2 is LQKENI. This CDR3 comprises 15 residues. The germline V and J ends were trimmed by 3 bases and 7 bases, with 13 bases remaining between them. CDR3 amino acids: CASSPSGPSNSPLHF. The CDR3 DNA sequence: TGTGCCAGCTCACCTTCGGGACCGTCAAATTCACCCCTCCACTTT.

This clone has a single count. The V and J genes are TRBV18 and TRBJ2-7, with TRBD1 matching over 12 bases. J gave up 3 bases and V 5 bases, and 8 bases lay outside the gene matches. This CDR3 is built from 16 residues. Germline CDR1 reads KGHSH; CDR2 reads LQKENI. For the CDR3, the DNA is TGTGCCAGCTCAAAGACCGGGACAGGGGGCTTCTACGAGCAGTACTTC. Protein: CASSKTGTGGFYEQYF.

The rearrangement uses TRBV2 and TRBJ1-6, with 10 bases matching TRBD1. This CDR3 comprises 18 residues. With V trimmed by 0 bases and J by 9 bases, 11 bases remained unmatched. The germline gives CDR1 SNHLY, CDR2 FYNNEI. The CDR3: CASSEAGQGNLRGSPLHF. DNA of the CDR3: TGTGCCAGCAGTGAAGCGGGACAGGGGAATCTTCGGGGTTCACCCCTCCACTTT.

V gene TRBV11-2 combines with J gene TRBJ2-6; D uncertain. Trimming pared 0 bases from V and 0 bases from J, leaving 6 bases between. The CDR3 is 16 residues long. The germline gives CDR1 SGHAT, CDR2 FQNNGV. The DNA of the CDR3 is TGTGCCAGCAGCTTAGAGGGCAGCTCTGGGGCCAACGTCCTGACTTTC. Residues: CASSLEGSSGANVLTF. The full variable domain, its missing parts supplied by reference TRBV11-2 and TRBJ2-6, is EAGVAQSPRYKIIEKRQSVAFWCNPISGHATLYWYQQILGQGPKLLIQFQNNGVVDDSQLPKDRFSAERLKGVDSTLKIQPAKLEDSAVYLCASSLEGSSGANVLTFGAGSRLTVL.

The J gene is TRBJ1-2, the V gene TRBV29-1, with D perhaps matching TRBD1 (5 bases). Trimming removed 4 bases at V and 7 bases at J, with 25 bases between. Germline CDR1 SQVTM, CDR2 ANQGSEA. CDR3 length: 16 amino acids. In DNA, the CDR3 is TGCAGCGTTGTACCGGCCAATCAGGGTGGAAGGAGTGGCTACACCTTC. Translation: CSVVPANQGGRSGYTF.

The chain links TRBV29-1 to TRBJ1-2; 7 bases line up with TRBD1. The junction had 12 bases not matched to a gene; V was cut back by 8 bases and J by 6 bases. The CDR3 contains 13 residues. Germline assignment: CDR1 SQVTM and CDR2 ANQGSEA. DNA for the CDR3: TGCAGCTCTCTAAATGACAGGGCGGATGGCTACACCTTC. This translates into CSSLNDRADGYTF.

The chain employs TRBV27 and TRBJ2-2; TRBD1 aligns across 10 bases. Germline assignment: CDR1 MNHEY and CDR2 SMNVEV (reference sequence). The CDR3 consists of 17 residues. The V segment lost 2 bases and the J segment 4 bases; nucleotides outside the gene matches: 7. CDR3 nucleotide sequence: TGTGCCAGCAGTTTACCCCACCGGGACAGGGGCACCGGGGAGCTGTTTTTT. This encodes CASSLPHRDRGTGELFF.

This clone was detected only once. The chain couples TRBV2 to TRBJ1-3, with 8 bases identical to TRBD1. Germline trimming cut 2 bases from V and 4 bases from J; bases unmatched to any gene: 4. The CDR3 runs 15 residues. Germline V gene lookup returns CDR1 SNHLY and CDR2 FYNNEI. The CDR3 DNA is TGTGCCAGCAGTGAACAGGGGGCGGCAGGAAACACCATATATTTT. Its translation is CASSEQGAAGNTIYF.

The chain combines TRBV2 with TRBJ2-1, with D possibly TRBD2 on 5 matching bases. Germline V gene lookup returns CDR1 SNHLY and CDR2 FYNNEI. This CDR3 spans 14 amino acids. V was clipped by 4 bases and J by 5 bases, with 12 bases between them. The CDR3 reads CASSGGRTNNEQFF. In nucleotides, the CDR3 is TGTGCCAGCAGTGGCGGGCGAACCAACAATGAGCAGTTCTTC.

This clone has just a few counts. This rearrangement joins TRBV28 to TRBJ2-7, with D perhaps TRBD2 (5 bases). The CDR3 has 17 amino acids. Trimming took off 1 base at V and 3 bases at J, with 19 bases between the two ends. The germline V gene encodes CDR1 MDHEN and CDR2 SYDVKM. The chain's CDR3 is CASSLLSTSGILYEQYF. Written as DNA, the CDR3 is TGTGCCAGCAGTTTATTGTCCACTTCGGGGATTCTCTACGAGCAGTACTTC.

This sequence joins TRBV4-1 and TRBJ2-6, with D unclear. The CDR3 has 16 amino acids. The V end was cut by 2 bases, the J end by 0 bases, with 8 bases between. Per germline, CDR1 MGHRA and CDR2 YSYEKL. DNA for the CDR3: TGCGCCAGCAGCCAAATAAGGGACTCTGGGGCCAACGTCCTGACTTTC. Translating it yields CASSQIRDSGANVLTF.

This CDR3 reads CAWSVSGTGEAFF. The CDR3 DNA reads TGTGCCTGGAGTGTATCCGGGACAGGCGAAGCTTTCTTT. The chain recombines TRBV30 with TRBJ1-1, with 8 bases fitting TRBD1. The junction had 5 bases not matched to a gene; V was cut back by 0 bases and J by 8 bases. The CDR3 loop spans 13 amino acids. The germline CDR1 and CDR2 sequences are GTSNPN and SVGIG (reference sequence).

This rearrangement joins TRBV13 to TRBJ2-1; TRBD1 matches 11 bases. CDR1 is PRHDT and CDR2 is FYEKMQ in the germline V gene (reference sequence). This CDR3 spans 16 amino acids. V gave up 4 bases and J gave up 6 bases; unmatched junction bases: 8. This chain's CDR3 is CASSSWGTGGSNEQFF. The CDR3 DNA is TGTGCCAGCAGCTCCTGGGGGACAGGGGGTTCCAATGAGCAGTTCTTC.

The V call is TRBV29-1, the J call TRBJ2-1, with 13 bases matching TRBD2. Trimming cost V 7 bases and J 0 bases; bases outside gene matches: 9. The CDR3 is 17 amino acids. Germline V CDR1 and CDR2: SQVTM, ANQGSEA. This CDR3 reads CSGRLAGGPSSYNEQFF. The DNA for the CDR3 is TGCAGCGGCCGACTAGCGGGGGGCCCTAGCTCCTACAATGAGCAGTTCTTC.

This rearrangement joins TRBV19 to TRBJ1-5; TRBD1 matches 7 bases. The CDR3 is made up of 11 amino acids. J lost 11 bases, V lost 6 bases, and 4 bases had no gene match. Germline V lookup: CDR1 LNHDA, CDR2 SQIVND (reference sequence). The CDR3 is CASRGQLTQHF. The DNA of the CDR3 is TGTGCCAGTAGGGGACAGTTGACCCAGCATTTT.

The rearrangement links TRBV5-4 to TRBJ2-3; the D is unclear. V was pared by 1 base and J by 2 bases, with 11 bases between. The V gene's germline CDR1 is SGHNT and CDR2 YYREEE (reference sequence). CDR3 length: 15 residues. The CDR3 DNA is TGTGCCAGCAGCTTGACGGGCAGTTACACAGATACGCAGTATTTT. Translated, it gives CASSLTGSYTDTQYF.

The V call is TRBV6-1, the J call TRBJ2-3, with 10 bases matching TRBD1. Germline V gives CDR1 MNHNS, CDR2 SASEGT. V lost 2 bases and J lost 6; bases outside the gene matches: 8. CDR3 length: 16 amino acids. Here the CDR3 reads CASSETGQGFGDTQYF. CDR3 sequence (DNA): TGTGCCAGCAGTGAAACGGGACAGGGGTTCGGGGATACGCAGTATTTT.

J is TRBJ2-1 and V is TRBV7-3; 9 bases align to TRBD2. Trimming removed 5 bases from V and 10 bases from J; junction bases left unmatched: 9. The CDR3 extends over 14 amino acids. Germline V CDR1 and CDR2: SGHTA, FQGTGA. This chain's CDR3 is CASSQAGLADEQFF. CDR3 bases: TGTGCCAGCAGCCAAGCGGGACTAGCAGACGAGCAGTTCTTC.

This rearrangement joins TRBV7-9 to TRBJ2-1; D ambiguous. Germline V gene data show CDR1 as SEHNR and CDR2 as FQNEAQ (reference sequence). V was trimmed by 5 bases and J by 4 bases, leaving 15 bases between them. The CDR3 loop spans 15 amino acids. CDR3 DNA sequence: TGTGCCAGCAGCCTAGGGCTTTCTATTTACAATGAGCAGTTCTTC. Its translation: CASSLGLSIYNEQFF.

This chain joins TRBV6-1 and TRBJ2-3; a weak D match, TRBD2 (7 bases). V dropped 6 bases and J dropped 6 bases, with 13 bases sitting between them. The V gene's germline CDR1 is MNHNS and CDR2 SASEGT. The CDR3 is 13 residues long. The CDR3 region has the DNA TGTGCCAGCAGCGGGGGGCCGGTGGATACGCAGTATTTT. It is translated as CASSGGPVDTQYF.

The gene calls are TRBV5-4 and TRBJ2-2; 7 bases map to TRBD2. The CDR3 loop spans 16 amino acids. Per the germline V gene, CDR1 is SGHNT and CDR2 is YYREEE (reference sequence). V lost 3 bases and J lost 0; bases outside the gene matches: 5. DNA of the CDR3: TGTGCCAGCAGCTACGGGGGGTCCTCGAACACCGGGGAGCTGTTTTTT. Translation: CASSYGGSSNTGELFF.

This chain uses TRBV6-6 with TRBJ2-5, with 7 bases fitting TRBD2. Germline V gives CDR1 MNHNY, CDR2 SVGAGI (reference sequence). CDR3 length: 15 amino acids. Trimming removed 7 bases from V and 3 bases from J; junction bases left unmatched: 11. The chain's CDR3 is CASTSPGGGEETQYF. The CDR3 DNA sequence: TGTGCCAGCACCAGTCCGGGAGGCGGGGAAGAGACCCAGTACTTC.

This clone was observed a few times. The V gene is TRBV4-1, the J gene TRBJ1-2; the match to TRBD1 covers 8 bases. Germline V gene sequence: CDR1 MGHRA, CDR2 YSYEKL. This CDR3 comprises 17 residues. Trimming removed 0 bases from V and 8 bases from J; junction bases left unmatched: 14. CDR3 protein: CASSQDLGTGGAAGYTF. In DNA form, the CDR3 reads TGCGCCAGCAGCCAAGATCTAGGAACAGGGGGGGCCGCCGGCTACACCTTC.

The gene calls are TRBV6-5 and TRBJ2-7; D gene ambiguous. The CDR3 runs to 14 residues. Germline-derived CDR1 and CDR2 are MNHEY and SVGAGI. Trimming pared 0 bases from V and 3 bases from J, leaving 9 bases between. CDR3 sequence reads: CASSYSRWNYEQYF. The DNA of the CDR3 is TGTGCCAGCAGTTACTCGCGCTGGAACTACGAGCAGTACTTC.